The 18 T cell receptor beta chains given below trace back to one sample, sequenced in a study of blood T cell repertoires in COVID-19. TCRdb keeps only in-frame clones here, not all; method: immunoSEQ multiplex PCR. The top ten hold just under 7.5% of the sample, which has nearly 350,000 clones, about 88% seen once. The sample was peripheral blood. These receptors originate from a woman between 65 and 79 years old with COVID-19, enrolled during active disease.

The gene calls are TRBV29-1 and TRBJ1-1, with D perhaps matching TRBD1 (5 bases). The CDR3 loop spans 15 amino acids. Trimming removed 5 bases from V and 3 bases from J, with 19 bases in between. The V gene's germline CDR1 is SQVTM and CDR2 ANQGSEA. The CDR3 bases are TGCAGCGTTACCCCGTATGGGTCGGGGGACACTGAAGCTTTCTTT. Amino acids: CSVTPYGSGDTEAFF.

V usage is TRBV18 and J usage is TRBJ2-1, with TRBD2 identical over 11 bases. The germline CDR1 and CDR2 sequences are KGHSH and LQKENI. This CDR3 comprises 15 residues. The V and J ends lost 6 bases and 8 bases, in that order; junction bases with no gene match: 9. As DNA, the CDR3 is TGTGCCAGCTCGCCCGTACTAGCGGGGGACTATGAGCAGTTCTTC. Translating gives CASSPVLAGDYEQFF.

The rearrangement uses TRBV2 and TRBJ2-5, with 9 nucleotides matching TRBD1. The V gene end was trimmed by 6 bases and the J gene end by 4 bases; junction bases not matched to a gene: 15. The germline CDR1 and CDR2 sequences are SNHLY and FYNNEI. This CDR3 comprises 17 residues. CDR3 in amino acids: CASRDNRGRISTETQYF. The CDR3 coding sequence is TGTGCCAGCAGGGACAACAGGGGGCGGATCTCTACAGAGACCCAGTACTTC.

V usage is TRBV5-4 and J usage is TRBJ1-1, with D uncertain. Trimming left V 8 bases short and J 0 bases short, with 17 bases between. The CDR3 length is 15 residues. Germline-derived CDR1 and CDR2 are SGHNT and YYREEE (reference sequence). The chain's CDR3 is CASMLRGGMNTEAFF. In DNA form, the CDR3 reads TGTGCCAGTATGTTAAGAGGCGGGATGAACACTGAAGCTTTCTTT.

The chain recombines TRBV7-2 with TRBJ2-7, with 10 bases fitting TRBD2. Trimming removed 4 bases from V and 2 bases from J; junction bases left unmatched: 5. The CDR3 runs to 15 residues. Germline V gene sequence: CDR1 SGHTA, CDR2 FQGNSA. CDR3 loop: CASSSSSGGPYEQYF. The CDR3 region has the DNA TGTGCCAGCAGCTCTTCTAGCGGGGGACCCTACGAGCAGTACTTC.

J is TRBJ2-3 and V is TRBV2; D is perhaps TRBD2 (6 bases). CDR1 and CDR2 (germline): SNHLY, FYNNEI. The CDR3 covers 15 residues. Trimming took 4 bases from V and 3 from J, leaving 14 bases between them. In nucleotides, the CDR3 is TGTGCCAGCAGTGGTCGGGCCGGGGGAACAGATACGCAGTATTTT. Residues: CASSGRAGGTDTQYF.

The rearrangement uses TRBV30 and TRBJ2-1; 8 bases map to TRBD1. Trimming removed 2 bases from V and 6 bases from J; junction bases left unmatched: 9. The CDR3 is 15 amino acids. The germline V gene encodes CDR1 GTSNPN and CDR2 SVGIG (reference sequence). The CDR3 region has the DNA TGTGCCTGGAGTCTGAGGACAGGGAGGATCAATGAGCAGTTCTTC. Translation: CAWSLRTGRINEQFF.

The genes are TRBV9 and TRBJ1-6; TRBD1 agrees at 9 bases. CDR1 and CDR2 (germline): SGDLS, YYNGEE. The CDR3 contains 16 residues. The V segment lost 0 bases and the J segment 7 bases; nucleotides outside the gene matches: 5. The CDR3 DNA reads TGTGCCAGCAGCGTAGATGGGGACAGGGTCAATTCACCCCTCCACTTT. This gives the protein CASSVDGDRVNSPLHF.

This chain links TRBV5-1 with TRBJ1-1; 9 bases align to TRBD1. Trimming at V came to 4 bases and at J to 3 bases, leaving 10 bases not matched to a gene. CDR1 is SGHRS, CDR2 YFSETQ, per germline. The CDR3 consists of 16 residues. In DNA, the CDR3 is TGCGCCAGCAGCCTAGGGACAGGGATTTTGGACACTGAAGCTTTCTTT. Its translation is CASSLGTGILDTEAFF.

This chain joins TRBV7-2 and TRBJ2-5; no firm D call. The CDR3 spans 12 residues. Trimming cost V 1 base and J 4 bases, with 4 bases left between them. CDR1 and CDR2 from the germline V gene are SGHTA and FQGNSA. In nucleotides, the CDR3 is TGTGCCAGCAGCTTAGAAGCAGAGACCCAGTACTTC. Amino acids: CASSLEAETQYF.

In its sample, this clone was seen once. The chain couples TRBV7-2 to TRBJ2-3; a weak D match, TRBD2 (5 bases). This CDR3 comprises 13 residues. The ends were cut back, 5 bases at V and 8 bases at J, with 14 bases in the middle. The germline V gene encodes CDR1 SGHTA and CDR2 FQGNSA. CDR3 sequence: CASSPSRERTQYF. CDR3 bases: TGTGCCAGCAGCCCATCTAGGGAGCGTACGCAGTATTTT.

DNA of the CDR3: TGTGCCAGCAGTGAAGGGAGGGTCGTATCCTACGAGCAGTACTTC. This encodes CASSEGRVVSYEQYF. V and J are TRBV2 and TRBJ2-7, with a possible D match to TRBD2 (6 bases). V lost 1 base and J lost 1, with 11 bases in between. Germline V lookup: CDR1 SNHLY, CDR2 FYNNEI. This CDR3 spans 15 amino acids.

The chain joins TRBV29-1 to TRBJ2-2, with D perhaps TRBD1 (6 bases). Germline V lookup: CDR1 SQVTM, CDR2 ANQGSEA. V lost 4 bases, J lost 4 bases, and 10 bases lay in between. The CDR3 extends over 13 amino acids. For the CDR3, the DNA is TGCAGCGTTGGGGGGCTCGGCACCGGGGAGCTGTTTTTT. Translated: CSVGGLGTGELFF.

The chain combines TRBV9 with TRBJ1-2, with a tentative D call TRBD1 (6 bases). Germline values: CDR1 SGDLS, CDR2 YYNGEE. The CDR3 runs to 14 residues. Between the trimmed V and J ends, which lost 4 bases and 8 bases, there was a span of 18 bases. The CDR3 sequence: CASSLWEGGEGYTF. The CDR3 bases are TGTGCCAGCAGCCTCTGGGAGGGGGGCGAAGGCTACACCTTC.

The J gene is TRBJ2-7, the V gene TRBV6-6, with 10 bases fitting TRBD1. Germline trimming cut 0 bases from V and 5 bases from J; bases unmatched to any gene: 4. The CDR3 is 15 residues long. CDR1 is MNHNY and CDR2 is SVGAGI in the germline V gene (reference sequence). This chain's CDR3 is CASSYSRTGGDEQYF. The CDR3 bases are TGTGCCAGCAGTTACTCGAGGACAGGGGGGGACGAGCAGTACTTC.

The chain joins TRBV27 to TRBJ2-7; perhaps TRBD1 as D (6 bases). This CDR3 comprises 13 residues. The germline gives CDR1 MNHEY, CDR2 SMNVEV (reference sequence). Trimming shortened V by 2 bases and J by 4 bases, and 9 bases separated the two germline ends. CDR3 in DNA: TGTGCCAGCAGTTTAATAGGGGGATACGAGCAGTACTTC. Its translation: CASSLIGGYEQYF.

The chain has TRBV21-1 and TRBJ2-1; TRBD1, as called in the table, went unchecked against the DNA. TRBV21-1 is listed as a pseudogene. The length of the CDR3 is 17 residues. This chain's CDR3 is CASSIPTPPSKYNEQFF. As DNA, the CDR3 is TGTGCCAGCAGCATACCGACACCTCCGAGTAAATACAATGAGCAGTTCTTC.

The CDR3 sequence: CASSIDRDRGRNGYTF. The CDR3 region has the DNA TGTGCCAGTAGTATAGATCGGGACAGGGGGCGGAATGGCTACACCTTC. This chain connects TRBV19 to TRBJ1-2; 12 nucleotides line up with TRBD1. V lost 0 bases and J lost 6; bases outside the gene matches: 5. The CDR3 sequence is 16 residues long. Germline V lookup: CDR1 LNHDA, CDR2 SQIVND (reference sequence).